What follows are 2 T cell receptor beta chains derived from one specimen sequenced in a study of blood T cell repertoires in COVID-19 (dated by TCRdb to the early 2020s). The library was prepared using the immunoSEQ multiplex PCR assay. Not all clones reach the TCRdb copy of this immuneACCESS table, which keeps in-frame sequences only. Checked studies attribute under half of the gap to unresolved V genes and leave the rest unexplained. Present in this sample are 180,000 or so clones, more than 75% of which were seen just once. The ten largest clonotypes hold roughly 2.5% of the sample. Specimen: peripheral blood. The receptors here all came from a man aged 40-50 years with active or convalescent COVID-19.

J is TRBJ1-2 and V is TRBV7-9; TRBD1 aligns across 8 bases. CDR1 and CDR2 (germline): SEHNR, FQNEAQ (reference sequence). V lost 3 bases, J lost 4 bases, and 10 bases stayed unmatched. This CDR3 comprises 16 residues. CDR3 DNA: TGTGCCAGCAGCTTCCCGACAGGGGCGGCCTTCTATGGCTACACCTTC. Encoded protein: CASSFPTGAAFYGYTF.

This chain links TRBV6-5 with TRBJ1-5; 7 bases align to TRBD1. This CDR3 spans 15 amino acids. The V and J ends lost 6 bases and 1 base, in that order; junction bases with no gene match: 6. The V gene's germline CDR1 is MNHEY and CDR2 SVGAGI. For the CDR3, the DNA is TGTGCCAGCAGACCTATGGACAGGAGCAATCAGCCCCAGCATTTT. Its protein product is CASRPMDRSNQPQHF.